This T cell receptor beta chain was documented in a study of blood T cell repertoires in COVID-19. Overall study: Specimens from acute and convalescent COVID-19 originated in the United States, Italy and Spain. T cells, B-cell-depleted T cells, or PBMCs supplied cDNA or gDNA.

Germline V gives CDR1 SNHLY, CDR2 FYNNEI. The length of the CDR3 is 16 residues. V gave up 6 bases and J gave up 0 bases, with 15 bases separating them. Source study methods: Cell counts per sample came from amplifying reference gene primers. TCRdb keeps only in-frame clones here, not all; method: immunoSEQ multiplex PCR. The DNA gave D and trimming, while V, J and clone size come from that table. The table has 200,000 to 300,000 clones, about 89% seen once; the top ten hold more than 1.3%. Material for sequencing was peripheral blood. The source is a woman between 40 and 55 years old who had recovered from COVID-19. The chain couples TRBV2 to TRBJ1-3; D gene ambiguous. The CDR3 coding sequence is TGTGCCAGCAGGCGTCCAGACATTTCCTCTGGAAACACCATATATTTT. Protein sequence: CASRRPDISSGNTIYF. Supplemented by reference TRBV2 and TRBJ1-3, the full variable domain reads EPEVTQTPSHQVTQMGQEVILRCVPISNHLYFYWYRQILGQKVEFLVSFYNNEISEKSEIFDDQFSVERPDGSNFTLKIRSTKLEDSAMYFCASRRPDISSGNTIYFGEGSWLTVV.